The 9 T cell receptor beta chains presented below share a single source sample, sequenced in a study of blood T cell repertoires in COVID-19 (dated by TCRdb to the early 2020s). Library creation used the immunoSEQ multiplex PCR assay. What TCRdb holds here is the immuneACCESS table cut down to in-frame rearrangements. Part of the clones is not present; checked against another copy, under half of the missing clones reflect an unresolved V gene, and the others are unexplained. Recorded for this sample are a few hundred thousand clones; approximately 80% of them occurred a single time. Clones ranked in the top ten supply approximately 20% of the sample. The sequenced sample consisted of peripheral blood. All receptors derive from a man in his thirties or forties with active or convalescent COVID-19.

The genes are TRBV28 and TRBJ2-3, with D perhaps matching TRBD2 (5 bases). V was trimmed by 2 bases and J by 8 bases, leaving 11 bases between them. In germline, CDR1 is MDHEN, CDR2 SYDVKM. The CDR3 loop spans 13 amino acids. CDR3 protein: CASSLIPLVTQYF. DNA of the CDR3: TGTGCCAGCAGTTTAATCCCACTAGTTACGCAGTATTTT.

This rearrangement joins TRBV6-2 or TRBV6-3 to TRBJ2-7; D is possibly TRBD1 (6 bases). The V end was cut by 0 bases, the J end by 3 bases, with 12 bases between. Looked up from germline, CDR1 is MNHEY and CDR2 is SVGEGT. The CDR3 consists of 15 residues. In nucleotides, the CDR3 is TGTGCCAGCAGTTACTCTGGGGGCGGTCTCTACGAGCAGTACTTC. It codes for CASSYSGGGLYEQYF.

The chain employs TRBV7-9 and TRBJ2-7; D perhaps matches TRBD2 (6 bases). Germline lookup yields CDR1 SEHNR and CDR2 FQNEAQ (reference sequence). This CDR3 has 14 amino acids. Trimming removed 4 bases from V and 2 bases from J, with 12 bases in between. The CDR3 nucleotides are TGTGCCAGCAGCTCCGGGAGCGTGACCTACGAGCAGTACTTC. The encoded protein is CASSSGSVTYEQYF.

The chain recombines TRBV5-1 with TRBJ1-1; 7 bases align to TRBD1. This CDR3 is built from 14 residues. Germline CDR1 reads SGHRS; CDR2 reads YFSETQ. J lost 5 bases, V lost 3 bases, and 7 bases had no gene match. The CDR3 spells CASSSPTGRTEAFF. The CDR3 DNA sequence: TGCGCCAGCAGCTCGCCGACAGGGCGGACTGAAGCTTTCTTT.

The chain combines TRBV28 with TRBJ2-3, with 7 bases matching TRBD1. This CDR3 has 15 amino acids. Germline V CDR1 and CDR2: MDHEN, SYDVKM. J lost 3 bases, V lost 3 bases, and 6 bases had no gene match. Here the CDR3 reads CASSFWGQITDTQYF. DNA for the CDR3: TGTGCCAGCAGTTTTTGGGGACAGATTACAGATACGCAGTATTTT.

The chain joins TRBV28 to TRBJ2-3, with D possibly being TRBD2 (6 bases). CDR3 length: 13 amino acids. Germline loops: CDR1 MDHEN, CDR2 SYDVKM. Trimming pared 4 bases from V and 9 bases from J, leaving 14 bases between. This CDR3 reads CASSSPLAPTQYF. The CDR3 nucleotides read TGTGCCAGCAGTTCACCACTAGCTCCGACGCAGTATTTT.

V is TRBV11-3 and J is TRBJ1-1, with D possibly TRBD1 on 6 matching bases. Trimming cost V 2 bases and J 3 bases, with 10 bases left between them. CDR3 length equals 14 residues. Per the germline V gene, CDR1 is SGHNT and CDR2 is YENEEA. The CDR3 is CASSLTGWDTEAFF. CDR3 nucleotide sequence: TGTGCCAGCAGCTTAACAGGGTGGGACACTGAAGCTTTCTTT.

The rearrangement uses TRBV7-9 and TRBJ2-1, with 8 bases aligning to TRBD2. CDR3 length: 16 residues. Trimming removed 2 bases from V and 8 bases from J; junction bases left unmatched: 11. Germline CDR1 is SEHNR and CDR2 is FQNEAQ (reference sequence). CDR3 nucleotide sequence: TGTGCCAGCAGCTTATTAGCGACGGGAGGGCCTGATGAGCAGTTCTTC. Translating gives CASSLLATGGPDEQFF.

The rearrangement uses TRBV3-1 (or the pseudogene TRBV3-2) and TRBJ2-5, with D tentatively TRBD2 (5 bases). There are 14 residues in the CDR3. The germline V and J ends were trimmed by 4 bases and 4 bases, with 13 bases remaining between them. Germline V gene sequence: CDR1 LGHDT, CDR2 YNNKEL (reference sequence). CDR3 bases: TGTGCCAGCAGCCCCACGATACGGGGAGAGACCCAGTACTTC. This translates into CASSPTIRGETQYF.